This T cell receptor beta chain was recorded in a study of shared clonotypes between healthy human individuals. The V end was cut by 4 bases, the J end by 0 bases, with 9 bases between. The CDR3 covers 15 residues. CDR1 and CDR2 (germline): LGHNA, YNFKEQ. This clone was detected only once. CD8 cells classed as naive were CD45RO-negative and positively selected for CCR7, excluding terminally differentiated effector memory CD45RA+ cells. The DNA input per sorted-subset replicate PCR was 200 ng, corresponding to 25,000 to 35,000 T cell genomes. Libraries were prepared by immunoSEQ multiplex PCR; TCRdb keeps only in-frame clonotypes and omits some of them. The repertoire has roughly 810,000 clones, 96% of them found once; the top ten carry about 0.21%.

The chain is built from TRBV4-2 and TRBJ2-2; D is ambiguous. This TCR was recovered from a man in his thirties or forties in good health. The sequenced sample consisted of naive CD8+ T cells sorted from blood. This chain's CDR3 is CASSPRTANTGELFF. The CDR3 DNA is TGTGCCAGCAGCCCGAGGACGGCGAACACCGGGGAGCTGTTTTTT.